This T cell receptor (beta chain) was profiled in a study of T cell repertoires and HLA-DP antigens. Remarks on this clone: Its antigen remains unknown.

The CDR3 sequence is 14 residues long. Germline lookup yields CDR1 SGHDN and CDR2 FVKESK. V lost 3 bases, J lost 3 bases, and 3 bases stayed unmatched. Only in-frame clones appear in the TCRdb table, and some are missing; sequencing was by immunoSEQ multiplex PCR. The data show 55,000 to 80,000 clones, around 77% seen once. The clonotype comes from a man in his sixties in good health and CMV-seronegative. V gene TRBV14 combines with J gene TRBJ1-1; the match to TRBD1 covers 8 bases. Sequencing input: CD4+ T cells from PBMCs. CDR3 region: CASSQAGGYTEAFF. The CDR3 DNA sequence: TGTGCCAGCAGCCAGGCAGGGGGCTACACTGAAGCTTTCTTT.